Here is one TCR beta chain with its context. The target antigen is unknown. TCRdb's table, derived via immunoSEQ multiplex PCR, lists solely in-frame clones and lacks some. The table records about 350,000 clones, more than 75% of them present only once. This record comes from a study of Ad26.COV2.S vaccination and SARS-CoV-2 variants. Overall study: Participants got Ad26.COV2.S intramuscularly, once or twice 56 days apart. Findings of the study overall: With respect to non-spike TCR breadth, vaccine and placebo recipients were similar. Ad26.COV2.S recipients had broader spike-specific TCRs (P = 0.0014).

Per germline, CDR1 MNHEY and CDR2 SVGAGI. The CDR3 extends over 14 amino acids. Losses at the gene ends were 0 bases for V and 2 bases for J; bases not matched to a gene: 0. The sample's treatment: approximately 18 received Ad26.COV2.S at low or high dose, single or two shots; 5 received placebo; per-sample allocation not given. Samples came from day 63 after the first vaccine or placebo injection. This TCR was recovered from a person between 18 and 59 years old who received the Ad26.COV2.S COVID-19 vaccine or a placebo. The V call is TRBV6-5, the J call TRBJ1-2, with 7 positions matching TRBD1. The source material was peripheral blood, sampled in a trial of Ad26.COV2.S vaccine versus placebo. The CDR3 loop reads CASSYSGQNYGYTF. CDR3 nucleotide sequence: TGTGCCAGCAGTTACTCGGGACAGAACTATGGCTACACCTTC.